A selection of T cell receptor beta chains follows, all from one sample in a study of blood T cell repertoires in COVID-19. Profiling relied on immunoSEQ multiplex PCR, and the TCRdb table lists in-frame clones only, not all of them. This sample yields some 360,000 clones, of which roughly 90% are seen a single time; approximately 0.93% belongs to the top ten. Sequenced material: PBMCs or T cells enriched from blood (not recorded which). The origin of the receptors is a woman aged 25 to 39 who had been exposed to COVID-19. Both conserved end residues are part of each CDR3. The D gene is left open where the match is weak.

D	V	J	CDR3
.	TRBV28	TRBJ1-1	CASSLSRPEAFF
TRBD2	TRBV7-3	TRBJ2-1	CASSLSGLAGAQFF
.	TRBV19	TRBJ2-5	CASRVGETQYF
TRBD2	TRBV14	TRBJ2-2	CASSQEFSVVPSGTGELFF
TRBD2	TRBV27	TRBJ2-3	CASSPWGGDTDTQYF
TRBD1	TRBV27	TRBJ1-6	CASSLEQGAPNNSPLHF
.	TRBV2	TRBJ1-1	CASNREDEAFF
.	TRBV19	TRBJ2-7	CASSKPLVSPYYEQYF
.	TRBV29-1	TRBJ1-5	CSVGGLTGNQPQHF
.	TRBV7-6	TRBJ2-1	CASSPAGGTYNEQFF
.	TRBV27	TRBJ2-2	CASRPGQYTGELFF
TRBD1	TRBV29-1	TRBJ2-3	CSVGTGGGTQYF
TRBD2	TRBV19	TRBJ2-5	CASSPSRSGTYQETQYF
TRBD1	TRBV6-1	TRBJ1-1	CASSGRGQGGGGSEAFF
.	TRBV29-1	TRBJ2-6	CSVDGLAGAGANVLTF
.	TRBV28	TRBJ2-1	CASSLASAGSNEQFF
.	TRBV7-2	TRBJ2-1	CASSSRLVPDEQFF
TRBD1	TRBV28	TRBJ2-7	CASSLRQGPYEQYF
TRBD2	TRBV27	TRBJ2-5	CASSLNNPGLQETQYF
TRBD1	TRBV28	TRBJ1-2	CASSSITSDRESWDYGYTF
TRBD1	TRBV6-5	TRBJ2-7	CASSDLTGQGDEQYF
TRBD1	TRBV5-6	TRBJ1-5	CASSRQGTGNQPQHF
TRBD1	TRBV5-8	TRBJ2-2	CASSPTGMNTGELFF
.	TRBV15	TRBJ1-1	CATSSVQFAEAFF
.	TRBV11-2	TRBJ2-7	CASSFLGADEQYF
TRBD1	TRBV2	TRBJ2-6	CASSEGQAGANVLTF
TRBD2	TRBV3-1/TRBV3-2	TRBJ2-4	CASSQLAGNIQYF
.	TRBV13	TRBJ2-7	CASSLETDRYEQYF
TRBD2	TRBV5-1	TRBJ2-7	CASSSELAGGQYEQYF
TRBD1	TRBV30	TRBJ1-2	CACSPGQGGFYGYTF
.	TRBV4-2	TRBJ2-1	CASSQELANNEQFF
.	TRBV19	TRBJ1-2	CAPPGDGYTF
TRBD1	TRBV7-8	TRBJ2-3	CASTLTDRVGTDTQYF
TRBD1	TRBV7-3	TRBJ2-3	CASSPDRYTDTQYF
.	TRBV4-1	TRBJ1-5	CASSQEREGNQPQHF
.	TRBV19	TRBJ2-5	CASSPRGRPTGETQYF
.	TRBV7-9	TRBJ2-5	CASRSNPLRGWTQYF
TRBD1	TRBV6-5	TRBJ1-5	CASRLTGGWDQPQHF
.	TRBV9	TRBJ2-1	CASSVGIPSYNEQFF
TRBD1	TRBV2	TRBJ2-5	CASIGGRQGASRETQYF
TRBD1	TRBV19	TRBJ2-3	CASRDRGRGMGTDTQYF
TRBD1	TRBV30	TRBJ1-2	CAWSGIKSPGQAGYTF
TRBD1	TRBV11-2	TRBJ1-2	CASSSGTGHYGYTF
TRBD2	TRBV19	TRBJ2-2	CASSTGLAGTGELFF
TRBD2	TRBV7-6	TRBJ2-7	CASSPGAGTSGSYEQYF
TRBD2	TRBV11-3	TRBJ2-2	CASSILTSGRLRGTGELFF
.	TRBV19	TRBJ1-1	CASDGRGILNTEAFF